These T cell receptor beta chains were read from a single sample in a study of T-cell memory formation after mild COVID-19. Each CDR3 protein gets one entry after TCRdb re-called the 5' RACE reads with MiXCR. The data show hundreds of thousands of distinct CDR3 sequences, roughly 21% seen once. Specimen: PBMCs or a T cell subset sorted from them (not recorded which). The receptor source for this set is an adult woman who had mild COVID-19 (a few samples of this study predate the infection). Cell type and time point are not known. The CDR3 runs from the conserved cysteine through the conserved F or W. A D gene is named only where the DNA matches it firmly. Some rows have no size entry. The others give once, few or many, or a class for an expanded clone.

d_gene,v_gene,j_gene,abundance,CDR3nt,CDR3aa
TRBD1,TRBV4-2,TRBJ2-4,-,TGTGCCAGCAGCCAAATTCTCCGGGACAGGGATTATTCCAAAAACATTCAGTACTTC,CASSQILRDRDYSKNIQYF
-,TRBV15,TRBJ2-2,-,TGTGCCACCAGCAGAAGAGGGAACGGGGAGCTGTTTTTT,CATSRRGNGELFF
TRBD2,TRBV29-1,TRBJ2-1,-,TGCAGCGTTGAAGATAGTCTAGCGGGGGGTTTATACAATGAGCAGTTCTTC,CSVEDSLAGGLYNEQFF
TRBD1,TRBV19,TRBJ1-2,many,TGTGCCAGTAGGCGGGACAGTATCAACTATGGCTACACCTTC,CASRRDSINYGYTF
TRBD2,TRBV15,TRBJ2-2,-,TGTGCCACCAGCAGAGGACTAGCGGGGGGGCTGGGCACCGGGGAGCTGTTTTTT,CATSRGLAGGLGTGELFF
TRBD1,TRBV30,TRBJ2-5,-,TGTGCCTCGTCGACAGGGGCGAAAGAGACCCAGTACTTC,CASSTGAKETQYF
TRBD1,TRBV4-1,TRBJ2-5,many,TGCGCCAGCAGCCAAGACCGTTTCGGACAGGGGACCCAAGAGACCCAGTACTTC,CASSQDRFGQGTQETQYF
-,TRBV7-3,TRBJ2-5,-,TGTGCCAGCAGCTCGACTAGTGGTGGAGAGACCCAGTACTTC,CASSSTSGGETQYF
TRBD2,TRBV5-6,TRBJ2-1,-,TGTGCCAGCAGCTGGGGACTAGCGGGCTACAATGAGCAGTTCTTC,CASSWGLAGYNEQFF
-,TRBV7-8,TRBJ2-1,-,TGTGCCAGCAGCCCGGACAGCCCAATCAGCCTGAGCTCCTACAATGAGCAGTTCTTC,CASSPDSPISLSSYNEQFF
-,TRBV7-3,TRBJ1-1,few,TGTGCCAGCAGCTTAACACCGGGGTTCGGTGAAGCTTTCTTT,CASSLTPGFGEAFF
-,TRBV30,TRBJ1-2,-,TGTGCCTGGAGTCTGGGTAACTATGGCTACACCTTC,CAWSLGNYGYTF
-,TRBV29-1,TRBJ2-1,many,TGCAGCGCCGGGGACTACAATGAGCAGTTCTTC,CSAGDYNEQFF
-,TRBV21-1,TRBJ1-1,-,TGTGCCAGCAGCAAGGGGCAGCTTGAAGCTTTCTTT,CASSKGQLEAFF
TRBD1,TRBV4-1,TRBJ2-1,few,TGCGCCAGCAGCTATCCGGGACAGGGTAACAATGAGCAGTTCTTC,CASSYPGQGNNEQFF
-,TRBV7-3,TRBJ2-6,few,TGTGCCAGCAGCTTAGAGTCTGGCGTCCTGACTTTC,CASSLESGVLTF
-,TRBV5-1,TRBJ2-3,few,TGCGCCAGCAGCTCCGACGAACAGGAGCTGGGCACAGATACGCAGTATTTT,CASSSDEQELGTDTQYF
-,TRBV24-1,TRBJ1-2,few,TGTGCCACCAGTGATTTGGACCGGAACTATGGCTACACCTTC,CATSDLDRNYGYTF
-,TRBV30,TRBJ2-1,-,TGTGCCTGGAGTTATGAGGGGACCTTCAGATACAATGAGCAGTTCTTC,CAWSYEGTFRYNEQFF
TRBD2,TRBV12-3/TRBV12-4,TRBJ2-7,-,TGTGCCAGCAGTGGGGGAGGGAGCTACGAGCAGTACTTC,CASSGGGSYEQYF
-,TRBV12-3/TRBV12-4,TRBJ1-2,-,TGTGCCAGCAGTCCAGGCGTCCCCGGCTATGGCTACACCTTC,CASSPGVPGYGYTF
TRBD2,TRBV6-2/TRBV6-3,TRBJ2-1,many,TGTGCCAGCAGTTACTCGAGCACGGGGGTAGCGGGCCCAGGATACAATGAGCAGTTCTTC,CASSYSSTGVAGPGYNEQFF
TRBD2,TRBV20-1,TRBJ2-1,-,TGCAGTGCTAGACCCCCGACTAGCGGGAAGGCCCCGAATGAGCAGTTCTTC,CSARPPTSGKAPNEQFF
-,TRBV9,TRBJ2-1,-,TGTGCCAGCAACCAAGACGCAGTAGGGGAGCAGTTCTTC,CASNQDAVGEQFF
TRBD2,TRBV29-1,TRBJ2-4,few,TGCAGCGTGAAGAGGCCTAGCGGGGGGGCCACCAAAAACATTCAGTACTTC,CSVKRPSGGATKNIQYF
-,TRBV7-9,TRBJ2-7,few,TGTGCCAGCAGCTTAGACGGAGGGGGGAAAGACGAGCAGTACTTC,CASSLDGGGKDEQYF
-,TRBV5-6,TRBJ1-1,few,TGTGCCAGCAGTAGAAGACTGATGAACACTGAAGCTTTCTTT,CASSRRLMNTEAFF
TRBD1,TRBV6-2/TRBV6-3,TRBJ1-1,-,TGTGCCAGCAGTTACTCGACCCAGGGGGCATGGGCGAACACTGAAGCTTTCTTT,CASSYSTQGAWANTEAFF
TRBD2,TRBV4-1,TRBJ2-7,-,TGCGCCAGCAGCCAAGAGAGGGAGCCCAGCGGGGGCTACGAGCAGTACTTC,CASSQEREPSGGYEQYF
-,TRBV12-3/TRBV12-4,TRBJ2-7,few,TGTGCCAGCAGTCCTGGGACGACAGGGACTAACGAGCAGTACTTC,CASSPGTTGTNEQYF
-,TRBV25-1,TRBJ1-2,-,TGTGCCAGCAGCGAGGGTGGCCGGAACTATGGCTACACCTTC,CASSEGGRNYGYTF
-,TRBV3-1,TRBJ1-2,few,TGTGCCAGCAGCCAATTTCAAAGAGTTGGTTACACCTTC,CASSQFQRVGYTF
TRBD2,TRBV5-1,TRBJ2-5,many,TGCGCCAGCAGCTTAGGACTAGCGGGCGTCCAAGAGACCCAGTACTTC,CASSLGLAGVQETQYF
-,TRBV19,TRBJ2-7,once,TGTGCCAGTAATAGGGGGGAGAGCTACGAGCAGTACTTC,CASNRGESYEQYF
-,TRBV4-1,TRBJ2-7,few,TGCGCCAGCAGCCAAGAAGGTGGGTACTACTACGAGCAGTACTTC,CASSQEGGYYYEQYF
-,TRBV19,TRBJ1-1,-,TGTGCCAGTAGTATAGGAGGACAGCGGAACACTGAAGCTTTCTTT,CASSIGGQRNTEAFF
TRBD2,TRBV4-2,TRBJ2-7,-,TGTGCCAGCCGGGAGGCTAGCGGGGGTACTACCTACGAGCAGTACTTC,CASREASGGTTYEQYF
TRBD2,TRBV20-1,TRBJ2-3,-,TGCAGTGCTAGGAAGGGACTAGCGCTAGATACGCAGTATTTT,CSARKGLALDTQYF
-,TRBV19,TRBJ2-7,-,TGTGCCAGTAGTATGGCCGTGGGCTACGAGCAGTACTTC,CASSMAVGYEQYF
TRBD1,TRBV9,TRBJ1-1,-,TGTGCCAGCAGCGTAGGACAGGGGGCCTTGATTGACACTGAAGCTTTCTTT,CASSVGQGALIDTEAFF
-,TRBV5-4,TRBJ2-1,few,TGTGCCAGCAGCTTGGGACACAACAATGAGCAGTTCTTC,CASSLGHNNEQFF
TRBD2,TRBV20-1,TRBJ2-1,few,TGCAGTGCGAGAAACTTCGGGACTAGCGGGGGGGCTGGTGAGCAGTTCTTC,CSARNFGTSGGAGEQFF